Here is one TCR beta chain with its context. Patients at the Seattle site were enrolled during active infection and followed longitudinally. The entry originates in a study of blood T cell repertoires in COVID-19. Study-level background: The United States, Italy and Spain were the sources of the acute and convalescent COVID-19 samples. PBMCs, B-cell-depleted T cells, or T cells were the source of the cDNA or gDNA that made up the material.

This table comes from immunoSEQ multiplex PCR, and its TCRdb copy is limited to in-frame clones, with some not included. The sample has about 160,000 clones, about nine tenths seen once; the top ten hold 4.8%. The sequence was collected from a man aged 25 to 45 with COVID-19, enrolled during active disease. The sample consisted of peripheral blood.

CDR3 sequence reads: CASSPRQAMNTEAFF. The CDR3 region has the DNA TGCGCCAGCAGCCCTCGACAGGCCATGAACACTGAAGCTTTCTTT. The chain carries TRBV4-3 and TRBJ1-1; tentative D call: TRBD1 (6 bases). The CDR3 spans 15 residues. Trimming pared 4 bases from V and 0 bases from J, leaving 12 bases between. CDR1 LGHNA and CDR2 YSLEER come from the germline V gene.